This TCR beta chain was captured in a study of PD-1 blockade in classical Hodgkin lymphoma. General observations from the study: CD4+ TCR diversity, unlike CD8+, climbed significantly by C4D1. Healthy donors reportedly exceeded newly diagnosed patients in baseline TCR diversity.

All the patients suffered relapse after autologous stem cell transplantation, and brentuximab vedotin exposure differed. Complete response, partial response or progressive disease constituted the best responses recorded. Comment on this clone: The antigen remains undetermined.

Germline CDR1 KGHSH, CDR2 LQKENI. The CDR3 is 14 amino acids. The V gene lost 4 bases and the J gene lost 1 base, with 9 bases spanning the gap. Assay: immunoSEQ multiplex PCR; the TCRdb copy retains only in-frame clones and omits some. Among 49,000 or so clones, 80% were seen once, and the ten largest hold about 20%. This TCR came from a human donor with classical Hodgkin lymphoma. Here the sequenced sample was peripheral blood mononuclear cells (PBMCs), taken before the second cycle of nivolumab. This chain connects TRBV18 to TRBJ2-3; D gene uncertain. The CDR3 DNA follows: TGTGCCAGCTCACGTAGTCTAGGCACAGATACGCAGTATTTT. Translated, it gives CASSRSLGTDTQYF.